This entry lists 32 T cell receptor beta chains sequenced from one sample in a study of blood T cells in healthy people across ages. Through a sample-barcoded 5' primer and a J-beta primer mix, a second PCR was run for roughly 7 to 11 cycles. TCRdb analysed the 5' RACE reads with MiXCR anew, one entry per CDR3 protein. The sample contains over 600,000 distinct CDR3 sequences, approximately 21% of which appear only once. Material for sequencing was blood. The receptors come from a man aged 65 to 85 in good health.

In DNA form, the CDR3 reads TGTGCCAGCAGCCAGCTAGCGGGAGGAAGAACCGGGGAGCTGTTTTTT. Its protein is CASSQLAGGRTGELFF. The chain recombines TRBV14 with TRBJ2-2, with TRBD2 matching over 11 bases. This CDR3 comprises 16 residues. J was trimmed by 5 bases and V by 3 bases; bases with no gene match: 5. Germline-derived CDR1 and CDR2 are SGHDN and FVKESK.

The chain employs TRBV6-2 or TRBV6-3 and TRBJ2-7, with D maybe TRBD1 (5 bases). The CDR3 sequence is 13 residues long. Germline assignment: CDR1 MNHEY and CDR2 SVGEGT. Trimming removed 4 bases at V and 5 bases at J, with 12 bases between. As DNA, the CDR3 is TGTGCCAGCAGTTCCATCAACAGGAACGAGCAGTACTTC. It encodes CASSSINRNEQYF.

Of note for this clonotype: One junction end disagrees with the germline gene, perhaps due to a read error. The chain carries TRBV9 and TRBJ2-5; 7 positions agree with TRBD2. The J call is uncertain, as TRBJ2-7 better fits the DNA end. The CDR3 spans 15 residues. Germline V lookup: CDR1 SGDLS, CDR2 YYNGEE. Written as DNA, the CDR3 is TGTCCCAGCAGCGTAGAGGCAGCGGGAATCCTCGAGCAGTACTTC. It encodes CPSSVEAAGILEQYF.

The chain is built from TRBV6-2 or TRBV6-3 and TRBJ2-1; D possibly uses TRBD1 or TRBD2 (5 bases each). The germline V gene has CDR1 MNHEY and CDR2 SVGEGT. The CDR3 totals 14 residues. With 1 base removed from V and 6 bases from J, the gap between germline ends came to 10 bases. CDR3 sequence (DNA): TGTGCCAGCAGTTACTTGGGGGAAAGCAATGAGCAGTTCTTC. The encoded protein is CASSYLGESNEQFF.

At least ten counts were recorded for this clonotype. A read error is possible here, since a much larger clone lies one base away. V gene TRBV12-3 or TRBV12-4 combines with J gene TRBJ1-5; perhaps TRBD1 as D (5 bases). V lost 5 bases and J lost 3, with 8 bases in between. CDR3 length: 13 amino acids. As DNA, the CDR3 is TGTGCCAGCAGTCTCGGGACCAATCAGCCCCAGCATTTT. Translation: CASSLGTNQPQHF.

As for this clonotype: One junction end disagrees with the germline gene, perhaps due to a read error. V gene TRBV5-1 combines with J gene TRBJ2-4, with 9 bases matching TRBD1. Germline V gene sequence: CDR1 SGHRS, CDR2 YFSETQ. The CDR3 contains 15 residues. The chain's CDR3 is CASSNDRGDRNIQSF. The CDR3 DNA follows: TGCGCCAGCAGTAATGACAGGGGGGATAGAAACATTCAGTCCTTC.

The chain has TRBV20-1 and TRBJ2-7; 10 bases are a match to TRBD2. The CDR3 length is 12 residues. The junction had 3 bases not matched to a gene; V was cut back by 5 bases and J by 5 bases. Germline CDR1 and CDR2: DFQATT and SNEGSKA (reference sequence). The CDR3 is CSASSGSDEQYF. CDR3 nucleotides: TGCAGTGCTTCTAGCGGGAGCGACGAGCAGTACTTC.

J is TRBJ1-6 and V is TRBV19; no definite D call. Between the trimmed V and J ends, which lost 5 bases and 5 bases, there was a span of 4 bases. Germline loops: CDR1 LNHDA, CDR2 SQIVND (reference sequence). The CDR3 runs to 12 residues. The CDR3 loop is CASSENNSPLHF. The CDR3 coding sequence is TGTGCCAGTAGTGAAAATAATTCACCCCTCCACTTT.

This rearrangement joins TRBV7-9 to TRBJ1-2; D is undetermined. From germline, CDR1 is SEHNR and CDR2 FQNEAQ (reference sequence). Trimming shortened V by 5 bases and J by 5 bases, and 9 bases separated the two germline ends. The CDR3 contains 12 residues. CDR3 in DNA: TGTGCCAGCAGCATCCATGAGTATGGCTACACCTTC. Translating gives CASSIHEYGYTF.

The rearrangement joins TRBV5-5 to TRBJ2-1; 13 bases agree with TRBD2. Germline V gene lookup returns CDR1 SGHKS and CDR2 YYEKEE (reference sequence). The CDR3 is made up of 17 amino acids. Trimming cost V 3 bases and J 8 bases; bases outside gene matches: 11. The CDR3 DNA follows: TGTGCCAGCAGCTATTCCCCCGGGACTAGCGGGATAGATGAGCAGTTCTTC. Encoded protein: CASSYSPGTSGIDEQFF.

In its sample, this clonotype was seen a few times. This sequence joins TRBV6-5 and TRBJ2-5, with D possibly matching TRBD2 (6 bases). The assigned J gene may be wrong: the sequence end matches TRBJ2-1 better. From germline, CDR1 is MNHEY and CDR2 SVGAGI. The CDR3 is 13 residues long. CDR3 region: CASQAGPGYEQFF. The CDR3 DNA reads as TGTGCCAGCCAGGCGGGGCCAGGGTATGAGCAGTTCTTC.

This clonotype was detected only a few times. The rearrangement links TRBV3-1 to TRBJ2-5; 11 nucleotides match TRBD2. The J call is in doubt because the DNA end fits TRBJ2-1 better. The germline V gene encodes CDR1 LGHDT and CDR2 YNNKEL (reference sequence). The CDR3 is 15 residues long. DNA of the CDR3: TGTGCCAGCAGCCTGGGACTAGCGGAGCACAATGAGCAGTTCTTC. As protein: CASSLGLAEHNEQFF.

The chain uses TRBV14 and TRBJ2-5, with TRBD2 matching over 10 bases. The V segment lost 3 bases and the J segment 2 bases; nucleotides outside the gene matches: 6. The germline CDR1 and CDR2 sequences are SGHDN and FVKESK. There are 16 residues in the CDR3. The DNA of the CDR3 is TGTGCCAGCAGCCAGAGGGCTAGCGGGGGACAAGAGACCCAGTACTTC. Translated: CASSQRASGGQETQYF.

The V call is TRBV20-1, the J call TRBJ1-2; D call uncertain. CDR3 length: 14 amino acids. The ends were cut back, 4 bases at V and 2 bases at J, with 14 bases in the middle. CDR1 DFQATT and CDR2 SNEGSKA come from the germline V gene (reference sequence). CDR3 region: CSATMSRGNYGYTF. CDR3 in DNA: TGCAGTGCTACTATGTCCCGAGGGAACTATGGCTACACCTTC.

The chain uses TRBV5-1 and TRBJ2-5; 7 bases fit TRBD2. CDR3 length: 14 residues. V was clipped by 5 bases and J by 4 bases; unmatched bases: 8. Germline-derived CDR1 and CDR2 are SGHRS and YFSETQ. The CDR3 sequence is CASRSRTRTETQYF. The CDR3 DNA reads TGCGCCAGCAGATCACGGACTAGAACAGAGACCCAGTACTTC.

This clonotype was recorded many times. V is TRBV11-2 and J is TRBJ2-5; 9 positions agree with TRBD2. CDR1 SGHAT and CDR2 FQNNGV come from the germline V gene. V lost 0 bases to trimming and J lost 4 bases; unmatched junction nucleotides: 6. This CDR3 region has 16 residues. CDR3 sequence (DNA): TGTGCCAGCAGCTTAGAAGCGGGACTAGCAGGAGAGACCCAGTACTTC. It specifies CASSLEAGLAGETQYF.

The table lists this clonotype with many counts. The rearrangement links TRBV20-1 to TRBJ2-7, with a tentative D call TRBD1 (5 bases). Germline loops: CDR1 DFQATT, CDR2 SNEGSKA (reference sequence). Between the trimmed V and J ends, which lost 2 bases and 2 bases, there was a span of 10 bases. The CDR3 runs to 13 residues. The CDR3 nucleotides read TGCAGTGCTAGAAGGACAACTACCTACGAGCAGTACTTC. It yields the protein CSARRTTTYEQYF.

The rearrangement links TRBV2 to TRBJ1-3; D unclear. V was clipped by 1 base and J by 1 base, with 14 bases between them. CDR3 size: 17 residues. Germline lookup yields CDR1 SNHLY and CDR2 FYNNEI. CDR3 in amino acids: CASSEGRRYLSGNTIYF. CDR3 coding DNA: TGTGCCAGCAGTGAAGGCCGACGGTATCTATCTGGAAACACCATATATTTT.

This sequence joins TRBV5-6 and TRBJ1-3; D remains ambiguous. Germline-derived CDR1 and CDR2 are SGHDT and YYEEEE. The CDR3 runs 18 residues. Trimming took 2 bases from V and 0 from J, leaving 18 bases between them. The CDR3 loop is CASSFFVYSESSGNTIYF. CDR3 coding DNA: TGTGCCAGCAGCTTTTTTGTGTACAGCGAAAGCTCTGGAAACACCATATATTTT.

The chain links TRBV5-1 to TRBJ1-4; D is undetermined. V lost 4 bases to trimming and J lost 1 base, with 8 bases between them. This CDR3 has 14 residues. The V gene's germline CDR1 is SGHRS and CDR2 YFSETQ. The DNA for the CDR3 is TGCGCCAGCAGCGGTCCAGGAACTAATGAAAAACTGTTTTTT. Encoded protein: CASSGPGTNEKLFF.

This clonotype was picked up many times. The chain recombines TRBV6-2 or TRBV6-3 with TRBJ2-3; no clear D gene. The CDR3 has 11 amino acids. The V end was cut by 2 bases, the J end by 6 bases, with 3 bases between. Per germline, CDR1 MNHEY and CDR2 SVGEGT. CDR3 loop: CASSYRDTQYF. The CDR3, as DNA: TGTGCCAGCAGTTACAGGGATACGCAGTATTTT.

The rearrangement uses TRBV7-8 and TRBJ2-7; possibly TRBD2 for D (5 bases). Germline V gene sequence: CDR1 SGHVS, CDR2 FQNEAQ. V was shortened by 5 bases and J by 6 bases, with 20 bases between the two germline ends. This CDR3 has 15 residues. Here the CDR3 reads CASSPRALPEGEQYF. Written as DNA, the CDR3 is TGTGCCAGCAGCCCACGGGCCTTACCCGAGGGCGAGCAGTACTTC.

The chain uses TRBV4-1 and TRBJ2-5; unclear D gene. The last part of the DNA fits TRBJ2-7 better; the J call may be wrong. The length of the CDR3 is 13 residues. Germline loops: CDR1 MGHRA, CDR2 YSYEKL. CDR3 residues: CASSQETRYEQYF. The DNA for the CDR3 is TGCGCCAGCAGCCAAGAAACCAGGTACGAGCAGTACTTC.

The chain uses TRBV5-1 and TRBJ1-4; TRBD1 aligns across 7 bases. The CDR3 runs to 15 residues. CDR1 is SGHRS and CDR2 is YFSETQ in the germline V gene. Trimming at V came to 0 bases and at J to 4 bases, leaving 3 bases not matched to a gene. The CDR3 here is CASSLGDRFNEKLFF. CDR3 DNA: TGCGCCAGCAGCTTGGGGGACAGATTTAATGAAAAACTGTTTTTT.

The rearrangement joins TRBV5-1 to TRBJ1-2; D is unresolved. The ends were cut back, 0 bases at V and 1 base at J, with 7 bases in the middle. The CDR3 loop spans 14 amino acids. Germline CDR1 is SGHRS and CDR2 is YFSETQ. The CDR3 loop reads CASSLATDNYGYTF. In nucleotides, the CDR3 is TGCGCCAGCAGCTTGGCTACAGATAACTATGGCTACACCTTC.

This clonotype was recorded a few times. As DNA, the CDR3 is TGTGCCAGCAGCTGGGAGCAGGGGGGTGATTTCGGCCGTTCACCCCTCCACTTT. It specifies CASSWEQGGDFGRSPLHF. This chain joins TRBV7-2 and TRBJ1-6, with TRBD1 matching 7 bases. From germline, CDR1 is SGHTA and CDR2 FQGNSA. The CDR3 consists of 18 residues. V shed 4 bases and J 9 bases; nucleotides not matched to a gene: 18. Based on the CDR3 plus reference TRBV7-2 and TRBJ1-6, the full variable domain is GAGVSQSPSNKVTEKGKDVELRCDPISGHTALYWYRQSLGQGLEFLIYFQGNSAPDKSGLPSDRFSAERTGGSVSTLTIQRTQQEDSAVYLCASSWEQGGDFGRSPLHFGNGTRLTVT.

This clonotype was recorded a few times. The chain links TRBV5-6 to TRBJ2-3, with D perhaps given as TRBD1 or TRBD2 (5 bases each). Looked up from germline, CDR1 is SGHDT and CDR2 is YYEEEE. CDR3 length: 16 amino acids. V shed 6 bases and J shed 2 bases, with 19 bases lying between them. The CDR3: CASKGTAGENTDTQYF. For the CDR3, the DNA is TGTGCCAGCAAGGGGACGGCAGGCGAAAACACAGATACGCAGTATTTT.

The rearrangement uses TRBV6-5 and TRBJ2-7, with D possibly TRBD1 on 6 matching bases. V shed 2 bases and J shed 7 bases, with 21 bases lying between them. Germline CDR1 reads MNHEY; CDR2 reads SVGAGI. The CDR3 covers 16 residues. This CDR3 is CASSYKTGLPFWEQYF. The CDR3 DNA reads as TGTGCCAGCAGTTACAAAACAGGGTTGCCCTTTTGGGAGCAGTACTTC.

This chain uses TRBV5-1 with TRBJ2-3; 7 bases align to TRBD2. Germline loops: CDR1 SGHRS, CDR2 YFSETQ. V shed 5 bases and J 2 bases; nucleotides not matched to a gene: 11. CDR3 length equals 16 residues. CDR3 DNA: TGCGCCAGCAGAAAGAGCGGGGACCCCCCCACAGATACGCAGTATTTT. Translating gives CASRKSGDPPTDTQYF. Variable domain in full (rest from reference TRBV5-1 and TRBJ2-3): KAGVTQTPRYLIKTRGQQVTLSCSPISGHRSVSWYQQTPGQGLQFLFEYFSETQRNKGNFPGRFSGRQFSNSRSEMNVSTLELGDSALYLCASRKSGDPPTDTQYFGPGTRLTVL.

This clonotype was detected a few times. The chain combines TRBV11-2 with TRBJ2-5; maybe TRBD1 (5 bases). With the DNA end fitting TRBJ2-7 better, the J assignment may be wrong. This CDR3 has 15 residues. Germline CDR1 and CDR2: SGHAT and FQNNGV. The CDR3 loop is CASSLDIRFAYEQYF. Written as DNA, the CDR3 is TGTGCCAGCAGCCTGGACATTAGATTTGCCTACGAGCAGTACTTC.

Only a few counts were recorded for this clonotype. The genes are TRBV6-2 or TRBV6-3 and TRBJ2-1; 7 bases line up with TRBD1. V was pared by 5 bases and J by 0 bases, with 7 bases of the junction left unmatched. This CDR3 region has 16 residues. Looked up from germline, CDR1 is MNHEY and CDR2 is SVGEGT. This chain's CDR3 is CASSRDRVSSYNEQFF. CDR3 DNA sequence: TGTGCCAGCAGTCGGGACAGAGTAAGCTCCTACAATGAGCAGTTCTTC.

This clonotype occurred a few times. The rearrangement joins TRBV24-1 to TRBJ2-5, with 12 bases fitting TRBD1. The CDR3 runs to 15 residues. The V gene's germline CDR1 is KGHDR and CDR2 SFDVKD. The V and J ends lost 3 bases and 4 bases, in that order; junction bases with no gene match: 2. CDR3 amino acids: CATSDGTGGTETQYF. The DNA of the CDR3 is TGTGCCACCAGTGATGGGACAGGGGGCACAGAGACCCAGTACTTC.